Listed here is a single T cell receptor beta chain. The data were obtained in a study of blood T cell repertoires in COVID-19. Overall study: Collection of acute and convalescent COVID-19 samples took place in the United States, Italy and Spain.

The CDR3 is 16 amino acids. Germline V gives CDR1 SGHTA, CDR2 FQGNSA. V lost 2 bases and J lost 4; bases outside the gene matches: 7. The table came from immunoSEQ multiplex PCR; TCRdb's copy has only in-frame clones and leaves some out. The data hold around 700,000 clones, with around 89% observed a single time. This receptor was identified in a woman under 30 with acute or convalescent COVID-19. Material: peripheral blood. The chain is built from TRBV7-2 and TRBJ2-3; 9 bases agree with TRBD1. The CDR3 sequence: CASSLTRDRGADTQYF. The CDR3 DNA reads TGTGCCAGCAGCTTAACCCGTGACAGGGGGGCAGATACGCAGTATTTT.